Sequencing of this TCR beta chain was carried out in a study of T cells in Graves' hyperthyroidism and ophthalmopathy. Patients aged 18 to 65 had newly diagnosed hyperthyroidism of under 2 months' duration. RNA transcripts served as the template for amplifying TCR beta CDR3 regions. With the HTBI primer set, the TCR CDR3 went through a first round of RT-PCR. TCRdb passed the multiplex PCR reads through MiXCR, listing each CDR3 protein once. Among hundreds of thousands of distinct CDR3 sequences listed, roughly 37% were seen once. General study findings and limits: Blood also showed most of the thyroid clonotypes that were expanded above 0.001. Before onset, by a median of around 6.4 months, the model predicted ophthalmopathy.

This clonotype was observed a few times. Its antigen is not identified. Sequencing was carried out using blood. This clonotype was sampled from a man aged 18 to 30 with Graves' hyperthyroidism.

Here the CDR3 reads CASGRGDGETQYF. In DNA form, the CDR3 reads TGTGCCAGCGGGCGGGGGGATGGAGAGACCCAGTACTTC. J is TRBJ2-5 and V is TRBV7-9; 8 nucleotides agree with TRBD2. After removal of 8 bases from V and 4 bases from J, the junction contained 6 bases not matched to a gene. The CDR3 consists of 13 residues. Germline values: CDR1 SEHNR, CDR2 FQNEAQ (reference sequence). The whole variable domain, remainder taken from reference TRBV7-9 and TRBJ2-5, is DTGVSQNPRHKITKRGQNVTFRCDPISEHNRLYWYRQTLGQGPEFLTYFQNEAQLEKSRLLSDRFSAERPKGSFSTLEIQRTEQGDSAMYLCASGRGDGETQYFGPGTRLLVL.